The present entry profiles one TCR beta chain with its context. Other DNA sequences in this sample translate to the same CDR3. This entry is derived from a study of T cell responses to AZD1222 COVID-19 vaccine. The CDR3 contains 15 residues. The J segment lost 0 bases and the V segment lost 2 bases, leaving 1 base of the junction unmatched. Germline assignment: CDR1 SGDLS and CDR2 YYNGEE. Repertoires were generated with immunoSEQ multiplex PCR, while TCRdb's copy carries only in-frame clones and drops some. The profile covers roughly 150,000 clones, with under 95% appearing a single time and over 4.5% taken by the ten largest.

This receptor was identified in an adult who received the AZD1222 COVID-19 vaccine. The rearrangement links TRBV9 to TRBJ2-7; 11 bases fit TRBD2. The sample here was peripheral blood, taken 28 days after the second AZD1222 dose. The CDR3 loop is CASSVGLADSYEQYF. The CDR3 region has the DNA TGTGCCAGCAGCGTGGGACTAGCGGACTCCTACGAGCAGTACTTC.